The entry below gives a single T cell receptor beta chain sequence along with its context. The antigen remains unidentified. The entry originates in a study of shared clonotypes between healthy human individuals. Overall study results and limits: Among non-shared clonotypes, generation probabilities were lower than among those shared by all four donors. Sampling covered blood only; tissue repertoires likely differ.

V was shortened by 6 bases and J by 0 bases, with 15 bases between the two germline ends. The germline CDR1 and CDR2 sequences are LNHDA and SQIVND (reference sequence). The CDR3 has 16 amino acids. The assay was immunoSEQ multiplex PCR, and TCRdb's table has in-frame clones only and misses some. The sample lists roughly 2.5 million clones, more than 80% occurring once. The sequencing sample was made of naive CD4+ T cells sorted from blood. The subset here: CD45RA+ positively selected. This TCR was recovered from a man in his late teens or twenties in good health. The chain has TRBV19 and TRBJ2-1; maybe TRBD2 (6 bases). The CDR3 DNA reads TGTGCCAGTAGGGCCGGGCGGGGAAGCTCCTACAATGAGCAGTTCTTC. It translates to CASRAGRGSSYNEQFF.